Presented here are 32 T cell receptor beta chains from one specimen sequenced in a study of post-analysis software for immune sequencing data. Findings and caveats of the study: The five TRBV segments detected at higher frequency in patients than in controls included TRBV5-6, TRBV5-1 and TRBV20-1.

The TCR beta cDNA libraries carried unique molecular identifiers. Via MiXCR, TCRdb re-called the PCR reads, giving one row per CDR3 protein. The sample lists roughly 600,000 distinct CDR3 sequences, 44% occurring once. Which antigens these TCRs recognize remains unknown. Sequences were obtained from blood. The receptors shown here come from a girl under 18 with multiple sclerosis.

The CDR3 loop is CASSQGTSGRGTMKQFF. DNA of the CDR3: TGTGCCAGCAGCCAGGGGACTAGCGGGAGAGGTACAATGAAGCAGTTCTTC. The J gene is TRBJ2-1, the V gene TRBV3-1; TRBD2 matches at 14 bases. The CDR3 runs to 17 residues. V lost 3 bases to trimming and J lost 11 bases; unmatched junction nucleotides: 12. Germline CDR1 reads LGHDT; CDR2 reads YNNKEL (reference sequence).

The genes are TRBV10-3 and TRBJ2-7; no reliable D call. CDR1 ENHRY and CDR2 SYGVKD come from the germline V gene. This CDR3 has 14 residues. The V end lost 5 bases, the J end lost 2 bases, and 13 bases lay between the germline ends. The DNA of the CDR3 is TGTGCCATCAGTTCTGCGACAACGCCCTACGAGCAGTACTTC. As protein: CAISSATTPYEQYF.

V gene TRBV7-2 combines with J gene TRBJ2-1, with 7 bases matching TRBD2. CDR1 is SGHTA and CDR2 is FQGNSA in the germline V gene. This CDR3 region has 13 residues. V lost 5 bases to trimming and J lost 6 bases; unmatched junction nucleotides: 4. The CDR3 reads CASSRRGGNEQFF. CDR3 nucleotides: TGTGCCAGCAGCCGTCGCGGGGGCAATGAGCAGTTCTTC.

This clonotype was detected only a few times. The CDR3 DNA is TGCAGTGCTAGAGATCGGGATAACTATGGCTACACCTTC. This gives the protein CSARDRDNYGYTF. J is TRBJ1-2 and V is TRBV20-1; D is ambiguous. Looked up from germline, CDR1 is DFQATT and CDR2 is SNEGSKA (reference sequence). This CDR3 is 13 amino acids long. With 0 bases removed from V and 1 base from J, the gap between germline ends came to 6 bases.

CDR3 sequence (DNA): TGTGCCAGCAGCCGCAGAACTAGCCCTCTTACGTACAATGAGCAGTTCTTC. Translated: CASSRRTSPLTYNEQFF. The rearrangement links TRBV12-3 or TRBV12-4 to TRBJ2-1; possibly TRBD2 for D (6 bases). The CDR3 loop spans 17 amino acids. The V gene lost 6 bases and the J gene lost 4 bases, with 22 bases spanning the gap.

The J gene is TRBJ1-2, the V gene TRBV7-9; D not resolved. Germline loops: CDR1 SEHNR, CDR2 FQNEAQ (reference sequence). V dropped 1 base and J dropped 4 bases, with 7 bases sitting between them. The length of the CDR3 is 13 residues. This CDR3 is CASSLDFVYGYTF. The CDR3 nucleotides read TGTGCCAGCAGCTTAGACTTTGTCTATGGCTACACCTTC.

V gene TRBV10-3 combines with J gene TRBJ2-7; the match to TRBD2 covers 11 bases. This CDR3 is built from 18 residues. In germline, CDR1 is ENHRY, CDR2 SYGVKD. The junction had 11 bases not matched to a gene; V was cut back by 4 bases and J by 0 bases. The CDR3, as DNA: TGTGCCATCAGTGGCCCCTCCCCCCTAGCGGGAGGCTCCTACGAGCAGTACTTC. Translating gives CAISGPSPLAGGSYEQYF.

This clonotype was detected once. This chain uses TRBV12-3 or TRBV12-4 with TRBJ1-5; the match to TRBD1 covers 9 bases. V shed 6 bases and J 3 bases; nucleotides not matched to a gene: 6. The CDR3 has 15 amino acids. The CDR3 nucleotides read TGTGCCAGCAGGGGGACAGGGAGCAACAATCAGCCCCAGCATTTT. Translation gives CASRGTGSNNQPQHF.

In its sample, this clonotype was seen a few times. The V call is TRBV12-3 or TRBV12-4, the J call TRBJ2-1, with 8 bases lining up with TRBD1. With V trimmed by 4 bases and J by 0 bases, 5 bases remained unmatched. This CDR3 is built from 16 residues. In DNA form, the CDR3 reads TGTGCCAGCAGTTCCCGGACAGGGAGCTCCTACAATGAGCAGTTCTTC. It codes for CASSSRTGSSYNEQFF.

The chain has TRBV12-3 or TRBV12-4 and TRBJ1-2; D gene unclear. The CDR3 covers 12 residues. Trimming took off 6 bases at V and 8 bases at J, with 13 bases between the two ends. The CDR3 protein is CASRRSLAGYTF. The DNA of the CDR3 is TGTGCCAGCAGGAGATCCCTTGCGGGCTACACCTTC.

V usage is TRBV12-3 or TRBV12-4 and J usage is TRBJ2-5; D is uncertain. The ends were cut back, 8 bases at V and 3 bases at J, with 13 bases in the middle. The CDR3 covers 13 residues. CDR3 nucleotide sequence: TGTGCCAGCCGACCCGGTTCTGAAGAGACCCAGTACTTC. Its translation is CASRPGSEETQYF.

CDR3 sequence reads: CASRQDRGSSGANVLTF. The CDR3 coding sequence is TGTGCCAGCAGACAAGACAGGGGAAGCTCTGGGGCCAACGTCCTGACTTTC. The J gene is TRBJ2-6, the V gene TRBV7-2; 8 bases map to TRBD1. This CDR3 region has 17 residues. V was clipped by 6 bases and J by 0 bases; unmatched bases: 7. The germline V gene encodes CDR1 SGHTA and CDR2 FQGNSA.

This clonotype was picked up a small number of times. V is TRBV6-5 and J is TRBJ2-6; tentatively, D is TRBD1 or TRBD2 (5 bases each). The V and J ends lost 7 bases and 0 bases respectively, with 13 bases between them. CDR3 length equals 16 residues. Germline lookup yields CDR1 MNHEY and CDR2 SVGAGI. CDR3 residues: CASTGTASSGANVLTF. CDR3 in DNA: TGTGCCAGCACCGGGACCGCTAGCTCTGGGGCCAACGTCCTGACTTTC.

This sequence joins TRBV6-5 and TRBJ2-1, with 7 bases fitting TRBD2. Trimming cost V 6 bases and J 5 bases; bases outside gene matches: 10. The CDR3 covers 15 residues. Germline CDR1 and CDR2: MNHEY and SVGAGI. DNA for the CDR3: TGTGCCAGCAGCCAGCGGGGAGGCGGTGACAATGAGCAGTTCTTC. This translates into CASSQRGGGDNEQFF.

In its sample, this clonotype was seen a few times. At one end, the junction sequence differs from germline, possibly due to a read error. The chain joins TRBV29-1 to TRBJ2-7; D might be TRBD2 (5 bases). CDR1 and CDR2 (germline): SQVTM, ANQGSEA. This CDR3 has 16 amino acids. DNA of the CDR3: TGCAGCGTCGATAATTTGAGGGCTAGTGGCAACTACGAGCAGGACTTC. It encodes CSVDNLRASGNYEQDF.

The chain combines TRBV11-2 with TRBJ2-5; the D gene is possibly TRBD2 (5 bases). The DNA end is a closer match to TRBJ2-7, so the J assignment may be wrong. This CDR3 region has 15 residues. The germline V gene has CDR1 SGHAT and CDR2 FQNNGV. The CDR3 sequence: CATQVGRARTYEQYF. In DNA form, the CDR3 reads TGTGCCACCCAAGTCGGGCGGGCGCGCACCTACGAGCAGTACTTC.

This chain uses TRBV5-1 with TRBJ2-7, with 8 positions matching TRBD1. Trimming took 6 bases from V and 2 from J; bases not matched to a gene: 4. Germline-derived CDR1 and CDR2 are SGHRS and YFSETQ. The CDR3 extends over 13 amino acids. CDR3 residues: CASMGQAPYEQYF. The CDR3 bases are TGCGCCAGCATGGGACAGGCTCCCTACGAGCAGTACTTC.

V and J are TRBV7-9 and TRBJ2-4; 7 nucleotides agree with TRBD2. CDR1 and CDR2 from the germline V gene are SEHNR and FQNEAQ (reference sequence). CDR3 length: 13 amino acids. J gave up 6 bases and V 5 bases, and 4 bases lay outside the gene matches. The CDR3 loop reads CASSVGGGNIQYF. CDR3 nucleotides: TGTGCCAGCAGCGTTGGGGGGGGAAACATTCAGTACTTC.

This clonotype turned up a few times. The gene calls are TRBV20-1 and TRBJ2-7; TRBD2 matches 10 bases. The end of the DNA is better explained by TRBJ2-5, so the J call may be wrong. There are 16 residues in the CDR3. Germline V gene data show CDR1 as DFQATT and CDR2 as SNEGSKA (reference sequence). CDR3: CSASPILAGEGETQYF. CDR3 DNA sequence: TGCAGTGCTAGTCCCATCCTAGCGGGAGAGGGGGAGACCCAGTACTTC.

The chain uses TRBV12-3 or TRBV12-4 and TRBJ1-1; D ambiguous. This CDR3 is 14 amino acids long. The ends were cut back, 6 bases at V and 4 bases at J, with 15 bases in the middle. The CDR3 here is CASSSWSGSTEAFF. The CDR3 region has the DNA TGTGCCAGCAGCTCCTGGTCCGGTAGCACTGAAGCTTTCTTT.

The gene calls are TRBV7-9 and TRBJ2-4, with 9 bases aligning to TRBD1. The DNA end is more similar to TRBJ2-7, so the J call may be wrong. The CDR3 sequence is 17 residues long. CDR1 is SEHNR, CDR2 FQNEAQ, per germline (reference sequence). This CDR3 reads CASSLGLGRTGAYEQYF. The CDR3 DNA follows: TGTGCCAGCAGCTTAGGATTGGGACGGACAGGGGCTTACGAGCAGTACTTC.

The chain joins TRBV4-2 to TRBJ1-5; possible D gene TRBD1, 5 bases. V was cut by 1 base and J by 5 bases, with 9 bases left in between. The germline CDR1 and CDR2 sequences are LGHNA and YNFKEQ. The CDR3 is 14 residues long. CDR3 sequence: CASSQGREDQPQHF. The CDR3 bases are TGTGCCAGCAGCCAAGGCAGGGAAGATCAGCCCCAGCATTTT.

This clonotype was counted a few times. This chain links TRBV7-9 with TRBJ2-3; 12 nucleotides line up with TRBD2. The CDR3 extends over 17 amino acids. The germline V gene encodes CDR1 SEHNR and CDR2 FQNEAQ (reference sequence). The V gene end was trimmed by 5 bases and the J gene end by 0 bases; junction bases not matched to a gene: 6. The CDR3 sequence: CASSMGLAGPSTDTQYF. CDR3 in DNA: TGTGCCAGCAGCATGGGACTAGCGGGTCCTAGCACAGATACGCAGTATTTT.

The genes are TRBV5-1 and TRBJ2-7; D uncertain. CDR1 and CDR2 (germline): SGHRS, YFSETQ. Trimming took 3 bases from V and 2 from J, leaving 12 bases between them. The CDR3 length is 14 residues. DNA of the CDR3: TGCGCCAGCAGCTCTGACACCTCAGCCTACGAGCAGTACTTC. The encoded protein is CASSSDTSAYEQYF.

The rearrangement joins TRBV4-1 to TRBJ2-1; TRBD2 aligns across 10 bases. V lost 6 bases and J lost 5; bases outside the gene matches: 1. The CDR3 is 13 residues long. Germline loops: CDR1 MGHRA, CDR2 YSYEKL. The CDR3 region is CASRGTSDNEQFF. The CDR3 DNA is TGCGCCAGCAGAGGGACTAGCGACAATGAGCAGTTCTTC.

The rearrangement uses TRBV6-5 and TRBJ1-2, with no clear D. V dropped 4 bases and J dropped 4 bases, with 28 bases sitting between them. CDR3 length: 19 residues. Germline lookup yields CDR1 MNHEY and CDR2 SVGAGI. CDR3 amino acids: CASSSLLALMGKRSYGYTF. CDR3 DNA sequence: TGTGCCAGCAGTTCCCTACTGGCCCTGATGGGGAAGAGGTCCTATGGCTACACCTTC.

This clonotype was recorded many times. The rearrangement links TRBV6-1 to TRBJ2-1; 10 bases agree with TRBD1. V was clipped by 4 bases and J by 3 bases; unmatched bases: 6. CDR3 length: 16 amino acids. CDR1 and CDR2 (germline): MNHNS, SASEGT. CDR3 coding DNA: TGTGCCAGCAGTGTGGGCGGGACAGGGGTCTACAATGAGCAGTTCTTC. Amino acid sequence: CASSVGGTGVYNEQFF.

The chain joins TRBV5-1 to TRBJ1-5; the D is unclear. The V end lost 3 bases, the J end lost 6 bases, and 10 bases lay between the germline ends. The CDR3 covers 13 residues. Germline values: CDR1 SGHRS, CDR2 YFSETQ. The CDR3 nucleotides read TGCGCCAGCAGCTACGAAGAGGGTCAGCCCCAGCATTTT. Its translation is CASSYEEGQPQHF.

J is TRBJ1-4 and V is TRBV27, with D uncertain. V was clipped by 5 bases and J by 5 bases, with 6 bases between them. The CDR3 consists of 12 residues. The germline CDR1 and CDR2 sequences are MNHEY and SMNVEV (reference sequence). The DNA of the CDR3 is TGTGCCAGCAGTCACCCAAATGAAAAACTGTTTTTT. This translates into CASSHPNEKLFF.

The V and J genes are TRBV29-1 and TRBJ1-2; D is unresolved. The V gene lost 7 bases and the J gene lost 4 bases, with 13 bases spanning the gap. The CDR3 spans 12 residues. Germline V gene sequence: CDR1 SQVTM, CDR2 ANQGSEA. The CDR3 coding sequence is TGCAGCGCCGGCGGGCAGACCTATGGCTACACCTTC. Amino acids: CSAGGQTYGYTF.

Comment on this clonotype: This clone may be a read error of a much larger clone one base away. DNA of the CDR3: TGTGCCAGCAGTGAATCCACCAGCCTCGTCGAATATGAAAAACTGTTTTTT. Amino acid sequence: CASSESTSLVEYEKLFF. The rearrangement joins TRBV25-1 to TRBJ1-4, with D unresolved. Trimming stripped 1 base from V and 6 bases from J, with 18 bases between. The CDR3 loop spans 17 amino acids. Germline V gene data show CDR1 as MGHDK and CDR2 as SYGVNS.

The V call is TRBV20-1, the J call TRBJ1-1, with D perhaps TRBD1 (6 bases). CDR1 and CDR2 from the germline V gene are DFQATT and SNEGSKA (reference sequence). Deletions cut 3 bases from V and 5 bases from J, with 16 bases between. CDR3 length equals 14 residues. CDR3 sequence reads: CSARDEGGFTEAFF. CDR3 in DNA: TGCAGTGCTAGGGATGAAGGGGGGTTTACTGAAGCTTTCTTT.